One sample yielded the 32 T cell receptor beta chains listed below, sequenced in a study of a mutant IDH1 vaccine in newly diagnosed glioma. Sequencing was performed with immunoSEQ multiplex PCR; in TCRdb, only in-frame clones are kept and a portion is missing. The sample includes roughly 110,000 clones, roughly 90% of them seen just once. Time point denoted: week 11, during vaccination. In every dose of vaccine, 300 ug of mutant IDH1 20-mer peptide was given alongside topical imiquimod. No antigens are known for them. Specimen: PBMCs, collected from a glioma patient whose treatment included an IDH1 peptide vaccine. The receptors derive from a woman in her forties or fifties with glioma.

This clone was counted only a few times. The chain recombines TRBV5-1 with TRBJ1-5; 9 nucleotides align to TRBD1. Germline-derived CDR1 and CDR2 are SGHRS and YFSETQ. V shed 3 bases and J 1 base; nucleotides not matched to a gene: 2. The CDR3 has 15 amino acids. CDR3 protein: CASSSGQGSNQPQHF. In DNA, the CDR3 is TGCGCCAGCAGCTCGGGACAGGGCAGCAATCAGCCCCAGCATTTT.

In this sample, this clone turned up once. The gene calls are TRBV29-1 and TRBJ2-2, with D possibly matching TRBD2 (6 bases). Germline values: CDR1 SQVTM, CDR2 ANQGSEA. The CDR3 runs 15 residues. Trimming took 7 bases from V and 4 from J, leaving 19 bases between them. CDR3 DNA: TGCAGCGCCGAGGTGGTGACTAGTATCACCGGGGAGCTGTTTTTT. Translation: CSAEVVTSITGELFF.

The CDR3 protein is CASSLGTAGNQPQHF. DNA for the CDR3: TGTGCCAGCAGCTTGGGGACAGCTGGCAATCAGCCCCAGCATTTT. This rearrangement joins TRBV5-8 to TRBJ1-5; a possible D gene is TRBD1 (6 bases). V was cut by 0 bases and J by 2 bases, with 9 bases left in between. The germline CDR1 and CDR2 sequences are SGHTS and YDEGEE. The CDR3 has 15 amino acids.

The chain joins TRBV5-6 to TRBJ1-3, with 7 bases fitting TRBD1. The germline gives CDR1 SGHDT, CDR2 YYEEEE. V shed 2 bases, J shed 7 bases, and the junction held 3 bases outside the gene matches. The CDR3 has 13 residues. The CDR3 spells CASSLQGSNTIYF. CDR3 bases: TGTGCCAGCAGCTTACAGGGGAGTAACACCATATATTTT.

The chain couples TRBV7-8 to TRBJ1-2; 9 bases fit TRBD1. The CDR3 length is 15 residues. The V gene end was trimmed by 3 bases and the J gene end by 3 bases; junction bases not matched to a gene: 5. Germline V gene lookup returns CDR1 SGHVS and CDR2 FQNEAQ. CDR3 sequence (DNA): TGTGCCAGCAGCTTGTGGACAGGGGAGGACTATGGCTACACCTTC. It codes for CASSLWTGEDYGYTF.

The chain combines TRBV11-3 with TRBJ1-1, with TRBD1 as a possible D gene (6 bases). V was cut by 1 base and J by 1 base, with 7 bases left in between. The CDR3 is 14 residues long. Germline V lookup: CDR1 SGHNT, CDR2 YENEEA. DNA for the CDR3: TGTGCCAGCAGCTTAGGCAGGGGGAACACTGAAGCTTTCTTT. It encodes CASSLGRGNTEAFF.

The chain carries TRBV7-2 and TRBJ2-3; D remains unclear. The CDR3 has 14 residues. The germline gives CDR1 SGHTA, CDR2 FQGNSA. V was clipped by 5 bases and J by 0 bases, with 9 bases between them. The CDR3 loop is CASSPGPSTDTQYF. The CDR3 DNA reads TGTGCCAGCAGCCCTGGACCAAGCACAGATACGCAGTATTTT.

The V and J genes are TRBV7-9 and TRBJ2-1; 8 nucleotides match TRBD2. V was clipped by 5 bases and J by 6 bases; unmatched bases: 6. The length of the CDR3 is 14 residues. CDR1 is SEHNR, CDR2 FQNEAQ, per germline (reference sequence). CDR3 sequence (DNA): TGTGCCAGCAGCCGGATGACTAGCGTCAATGAGCAGTTCTTC. It codes for CASSRMTSVNEQFF.

The chain combines TRBV5-1 with TRBJ1-1, with D tentatively TRBD1 (5 bases). Germline V gene sequence: CDR1 SGHRS, CDR2 YFSETQ. V shed 0 bases and J shed 6 bases, with 12 bases lying between them. This CDR3 comprises 14 residues. The CDR3 coding sequence is TGCGCCAGCAGCTTGGGATTCGGGGCGGCTGAAGCTTTCTTT. It codes for CASSLGFGAAEAFF.

V is TRBV9 and J is TRBJ2-7; D possibly corresponds to TRBD2 (6 bases). The CDR3 runs to 15 residues. Trimming stripped 4 bases from V and 1 base from J, with 15 bases between. Germline CDR1 reads SGDLS; CDR2 reads YYNGEE. CDR3 amino acids: CASSPLGGTSYEQYF. CDR3 coding DNA: TGTGCCAGCAGCCCCCTCGGGGGAACGTCCTACGAGCAGTACTTC.

This clone was recorded once. This chain links TRBV27 with TRBJ1-1, with 9 bases identical to TRBD1. The trim removed 4 bases at V and 2 bases at J, leaving 5 bases unmatched. Germline values: CDR1 MNHEY, CDR2 SMNVEV (reference sequence). The CDR3 is 15 amino acids. DNA of the CDR3: TGTGCCAGCAGTTACCTGACAGGGGGAAACACTGAAGCTTTCTTT. Translation: CASSYLTGGNTEAFF.

The CDR3, as DNA: TGTGCCATCAGTGAGTCTAGAACAGGGGTCTACGAGCAGTACTTC. Amino acid sequence: CAISESRTGVYEQYF. This chain links TRBV10-3 with TRBJ2-7; TRBD1 aligns across 7 bases. The germline gives CDR1 ENHRY, CDR2 SYGVKD. Trimming removed 0 bases from V and 3 bases from J; junction bases left unmatched: 5. CDR3 size: 15 residues.

The chain couples TRBV7-8 to TRBJ1-3, with a weak D call TRBD1 (5 bases). This CDR3 is 16 amino acids long. V dropped 5 bases and J dropped 4 bases, with 18 bases sitting between them. CDR1 and CDR2 (germline): SGHVS, FQNEAQ. Here the CDR3 reads CASSLLRGVGGNTIYF. Here the CDR3 DNA reads TGTGCCAGCAGCCTCTTGCGAGGGGTCGGGGGAAACACCATATATTTT. Variable domain in full (rest from reference TRBV7-8 and TRBJ1-3): GAGVSQSPRYKVAKRGQDVALRCDPISGHVSLFWYQQALGQGPEFLTYFQNEAQLDKSGLPSDRFFAERPEGSVSTLKIQRTQQEDSAVYLCASSLLRGVGGNTIYFGEGSWLTVV.

The chain employs TRBV5-6 and TRBJ2-5, with TRBD2 identical over 8 bases. The DNA end lines up better with TRBJ2-7; the J call may be wrong. Looked up from germline, CDR1 is SGHDT and CDR2 is YYEEEE. The CDR3 loop spans 13 amino acids. The CDR3 loop reads CASSSGLVYEQYF. The CDR3 nucleotides are TGTGCCAGCAGCTCGGGACTAGTCTACGAGCAGTACTTC.

The chain carries TRBV7-9 and TRBJ1-1, with D possibly being TRBD1 (5 bases). V dropped 6 bases and J dropped 7 bases, with 15 bases sitting between them. The germline V gene encodes CDR1 SEHNR and CDR2 FQNEAQ (reference sequence). This CDR3 spans 13 amino acids. The CDR3 region has the DNA TGTGCCAGCAGAAGGGGAGGGCAAATTGAAGCTTTCTTT. Translated, it gives CASRRGGQIEAFF.

This clone was counted between two and nine times. The chain recombines TRBV6-5 with TRBJ1-5; D not resolved. Germline CDR1 MNHEY, CDR2 SVGAGI. V lost 0 bases, J lost 0 bases, and 6 bases lay in between. This CDR3 spans 15 amino acids. The CDR3 is CASSYSRYSNQPQHF. DNA for the CDR3: TGTGCCAGCAGTTACTCGAGGTATAGCAATCAGCCCCAGCATTTT.

The genes are TRBV28 and TRBJ2-1; D is unresolved. Germline V gives CDR1 MDHEN, CDR2 SYDVKM. CDR3 size: 14 residues. V was pared by 4 bases and J by 4 bases, with 11 bases between. Written as DNA, the CDR3 is TGTGCCAGCAGTTCTACCTTCCCTTACAATGAGCAGTTCTTC. Its protein product is CASSSTFPYNEQFF. Filled out from reference TRBV28 and TRBJ2-1, the complete variable domain reads DVKVTQSSRYLVKRTGEKVFLECVQDMDHENMFWYRQDPGLGLRLIYFSYDVKMKEKGDIPEGYSVSREKKERFSLILESASTNQTSMYLCASSSTFPYNEQFFGPGTRLTVL.

This chain joins TRBV10-2 and TRBJ1-1; D gene unclear. V lost 6 bases, J lost 5 bases, and 7 bases lay in between. CDR1 and CDR2 from the germline V gene are WSHSY and SAAADI. The CDR3 extends over 11 amino acids. The CDR3 coding sequence is TGCGCCAGCAGAGAAGGAACTGAAGCTTTCTTT. Residues: CASREGTEAFF.

The chain couples TRBV18 to TRBJ2-2, with no clear D. The CDR3 is 14 amino acids. The ends were cut back, 3 bases at V and 4 bases at J, with 9 bases in the middle. Germline lookup yields CDR1 KGHSH and CDR2 LQKENI. DNA of the CDR3: TGTGCCAGCTCACCGCTTTTCACCACCGGGGAGCTGTTTTTT. It yields the protein CASSPLFTTGELFF.

V is TRBV7-9 and J is TRBJ1-4; maybe TRBD1 (6 bases). V lost 2 bases and J lost 2, with 15 bases in between. Germline V lookup: CDR1 SEHNR, CDR2 FQNEAQ (reference sequence). This CDR3 contains 17 residues. The CDR3 sequence is CASSLSRGRRTNEKLFF. As DNA, the CDR3 is TGTGCCAGCAGCTTAAGCAGGGGTCGCCGTACTAATGAAAAACTGTTTTTT.

The CDR3 region is CASSRDYNEQFF. Written as DNA, the CDR3 is TGTGCCAGTAGTAGGGACTACAATGAGCAGTTCTTC. V gene TRBV19 combines with J gene TRBJ2-1; no clear D gene. CDR1 LNHDA and CDR2 SQIVND come from the germline V gene (reference sequence). This CDR3 is 12 amino acids long. V was pared by 4 bases and J by 3 bases, with 4 bases between.

The chain combines TRBV2 with TRBJ1-5; 9 positions agree with TRBD1. Germline-derived CDR1 and CDR2 are SNHLY and FYNNEI. The CDR3 extends over 15 amino acids. J lost 3 bases, V lost 6 bases, and 6 bases had no gene match. CDR3 DNA sequence: TGTGCCAGCAGGGGGGGACAGGGTATCAATCAGCCCCAGCATTTT. The encoded protein is CASRGGQGINQPQHF. The whole variable domain, filled in from reference TRBV2 and TRBJ1-5, reads EPEVTQTPSHQVTQMGQEVILRCVPISNHLYFYWYRQILGQKVEFLVSFYNNEISEKSEIFDDQFSVERPDGSNFTLKIRSTKLEDSAMYFCASRGGQGINQPQHFGDGTRLSIL.

The rearrangement links TRBV28 to TRBJ2-7; TRBD1 aligns across 8 bases. This CDR3 has 13 residues. Trimming removed 4 bases from V and 7 bases from J; junction bases left unmatched: 6. Germline CDR1 and CDR2: MDHEN and SYDVKM. This CDR3 is CASSSGQDEEQYF. CDR3 sequence (DNA): TGTGCCAGCAGTTCGGGACAGGATGAAGAGCAGTACTTC. The full variable domain, with the rest looked up from reference TRBV28 and TRBJ2-7, is DVKVTQSSRYLVKRTGEKVFLECVQDMDHENMFWYRQDPGLGLRLIYFSYDVKMKEKGDIPEGYSVSREKKERFSLILESASTNQTSMYLCASSSGQDEEQYFGPGTRLTVT.

The CDR3 region has the DNA TGTGCCAGCAGTTCTCCAGGGGGAGATGAGCAGTTCTTC. This translates into CASSSPGGDEQFF. The chain links TRBV6-5 to TRBJ2-1; the match to TRBD1 covers 7 bases. Trimming removed 4 bases from V and 8 bases from J; junction bases left unmatched: 5. The germline gives CDR1 MNHEY, CDR2 SVGAGI. This CDR3 is built from 13 residues.

The rearrangement links TRBV28 to TRBJ2-7; TRBD2 matches 9 bases. Germline-derived CDR1 and CDR2 are MDHEN and SYDVKM. V dropped 6 bases and J dropped 0; count of bases not matched to a gene: 12. The CDR3 consists of 17 residues. CDR3 residues: CASSPDERTSDSYEQYF. CDR3 bases: TGTGCCAGCAGCCCCGACGAGAGGACTAGCGACTCCTACGAGCAGTACTTC.

The rearrangement links TRBV6-6 to TRBJ2-7; D may be TRBD2 (6 bases). The germline V gene has CDR1 MNHNY and CDR2 SVGAGI (reference sequence). This CDR3 region has 14 residues. Trimming stripped 3 bases from V and 5 bases from J, with 14 bases between. The CDR3 DNA reads as TGTGCCAGCAGTTATACCGGGGGAACCCACGAGCAGTACTTC. It yields the protein CASSYTGGTHEQYF.

The chain employs TRBV11-2 and TRBJ1-1, with D possibly TRBD1 on 5 matching bases. Trimming removed 5 bases at V and 9 bases at J, with 13 bases between. This CDR3 has 12 residues. Germline CDR1 is SGHAT and CDR2 is FQNNGV. As DNA, the CDR3 is TGTGCCAGCAGCCCGGGACCCCAGCAAGCTTTCTTT. Translated: CASSPGPQQAFF.

The rearrangement uses TRBV11-2 and TRBJ2-3, with a weak D call TRBD2 (5 bases). The length of the CDR3 is 17 residues. Germline V CDR1 and CDR2: SGHAT, FQNNGV. Trimming cost V 0 bases and J 4 bases, with 17 bases left between them. In DNA, the CDR3 is TGTGCCAGCAGCTTAGAAAGGAGGTTAAGCAGGTCAGATACGCAGTATTTT. This sequence encodes CASSLERRLSRSDTQYF.

This chain uses TRBV6-1 with TRBJ2-2, with unresolved D. This CDR3 is 12 amino acids long. The germline V gene has CDR1 MNHNS and CDR2 SASEGT. V lost 2 bases, J lost 8 bases, and 6 bases lay in between. CDR3 residues: CASSEFWGELFF. For the CDR3, the DNA is TGTGCCAGCAGTGAATTTTGGGGGGAGCTGTTTTTT.

This chain joins TRBV18 and TRBJ1-1; D unresolved. Germline V gives CDR1 KGHSH, CDR2 LQKENI. This CDR3 has 14 amino acids. Trimming removed 2 bases from V and 2 bases from J, with 9 bases in between. For the CDR3, the DNA is TGTGCCAGCTCACCAGCAGGAATTAACACTGAAGCTTTCTTT. Its protein is CASSPAGINTEAFF.

This clone was observed a few times. The V and J genes are TRBV5-6 and TRBJ2-2; 7 bases map to TRBD2. CDR1 and CDR2 from the germline V gene are SGHDT and YYEEEE. The CDR3 covers 16 residues. V gave up 0 bases and J gave up 1 base; unmatched junction bases: 3. This CDR3 is CASSLEAGVNTGELFF. The CDR3, as DNA: TGTGCCAGCAGCTTGGAGGCGGGGGTGAACACCGGGGAGCTGTTTTTT.

The J gene is TRBJ2-2, the V gene TRBV7-3, with a tentative D call TRBD1 (5 bases). V was cut by 2 bases and J by 1 base, with 5 bases left in between. Germline CDR1 reads SGHTA; CDR2 reads FQGTGA. The CDR3 contains 14 residues. The CDR3 DNA is TGTGCCAGCAGCTTAGACAGGAACACCGGGGAGCTGTTTTTT. Translation: CASSLDRNTGELFF.